The entry below gives a single T cell receptor beta chain sequence along with its context. 60 Vbeta and 13 Jbeta primers were used in PCR. Using immunoSEQ multiplex PCR, the repertoire was profiled, and TCRdb retains in-frame clones only, with some absent. This sample has 250,000 to 350,000 clones; roughly 85% occur once, and the top ten carry less than 4.5%. This entry is derived from a study of cytomegalovirus exposure and HLA in healthy donors. Unmatched junction bases numbered 16, after V lost 6 bases and J lost 6 bases. The CDR3 has 17 amino acids. Germline V CDR1 and CDR2: WSHSY, SAAADI. Sequencing used PBMCs. This sequence joins TRBV10-2 and TRBJ1-1; 10 nucleotides match TRBD1. The TCR sequence derives from a middle-aged man in good health and CMV-seropositive. As DNA, the CDR3 is TGCGCCAGCAGAGCTATCCCGGGACAGGGGATGGGCGCTGAAGCTTTCTTT. This translates into CASRAIPGQGMGAEAFF.